This entry lists 20 T cell receptor beta chains sequenced from one sample in a study of blood T cell repertoires in COVID-19. Sequenced by immunoSEQ multiplex PCR; TCRdb stores in-frame clones only, minus some. The sample includes 200,000 to 300,000 clones, 80% to 90% of them seen just once. The sample was PBMCs or T cells enriched from blood (not recorded which). Every receptor here comes from a man in his forties who had recovered from COVID-19.

This chain uses TRBV7-2 with TRBJ1-1, with D possibly being TRBD1 (5 bases). The CDR3 contains 14 residues. CDR1 and CDR2 from the germline V gene are SGHTA and FQGNSA. Trimming removed 4 bases from V and 4 bases from J, with 13 bases in between. In DNA form, the CDR3 reads TGTGCCAGCAGCTCTGAAGGGGTAGGCACTGAAGCTTTCTTT. Protein product: CASSSEGVGTEAFF.

V is TRBV3-1 (or the pseudogene TRBV3-2) and J is TRBJ2-3; the match to TRBD2 covers 12 bases. CDR3 length: 16 residues. Germline V gene data show CDR1 as LGHDT and CDR2 as YNNKEL (reference sequence). Trimming at V came to 3 bases and at J to 10 bases, leaving 11 bases not matched to a gene. The CDR3 DNA reads TGTGCCAGCAGCCATCCTAGCGGGAGGGCCCCGAGACCGCAGTATTTT. It translates to CASSHPSGRAPRPQYF.

This clone was recorded a few times. The chain joins TRBV5-6 to TRBJ1-1; D is uncertain. Germline values: CDR1 SGHDT, CDR2 YYEEEE. Trimming took off 0 bases at V and 3 bases at J, with 9 bases between the two ends. The CDR3 sequence is 14 residues long. DNA for the CDR3: TGTGCCAGCAGCTTGGTGATGGAGGACACTGAAGCTTTCTTT. Translated, it gives CASSLVMEDTEAFF.

This clone was counted once. The gene calls are TRBV5-6 and TRBJ2-4, with no clear D. Germline V gene sequence: CDR1 SGHDT, CDR2 YYEEEE. The length of the CDR3 is 14 residues. V shed 4 bases and J shed 0 bases, with 8 bases lying between them. The CDR3 bases are TGTGCCAGCAGCCCCCCGGGAGCCAAAAACATTCAGTACTTC. It codes for CASSPPGAKNIQYF.

This chain uses TRBV10-3 with TRBJ1-2; 7 bases align to TRBD1. The CDR3 extends over 13 amino acids. Germline CDR1 and CDR2: ENHRY and SYGVKD. The V segment lost 8 bases and the J segment 4 bases; nucleotides outside the gene matches: 7. The CDR3 protein is CAIGGTAGYGYTF. Here the CDR3 DNA reads TGTGCCATCGGAGGGACAGCGGGCTATGGCTACACCTTC.

This rearrangement joins TRBV5-1 to TRBJ2-3, with TRBD1 identical over 8 bases. The CDR3 is 16 residues long. J gave up 1 base and V 5 bases, and 9 bases lay outside the gene matches. Germline CDR1 SGHRS, CDR2 YFSETQ. The CDR3 DNA reads TGCGCCAGCAGTCCGGGTGGGACAGGAGGCACAGATACGCAGTATTTT. Its protein is CASSPGGTGGTDTQYF.

This chain uses TRBV5-1 with TRBJ2-5, with 7 bases identical to TRBD2. V was pared by 4 bases and J by 4 bases, with 7 bases of the junction left unmatched. The CDR3 extends over 14 amino acids. Germline CDR1 SGHRS, CDR2 YFSETQ. The CDR3 coding sequence is TGCGCCAGCAGCCGACCCGGGACTACAGAGACCCAGTACTTC. It specifies CASSRPGTTETQYF.

The V and J genes are TRBV29-1 and TRBJ2-7; 7 positions agree with TRBD1. Germline V lookup: CDR1 SQVTM, CDR2 ANQGSEA. The trim removed 5 bases at V and 0 bases at J, leaving 16 bases unmatched. The CDR3 contains 17 residues. Here the CDR3 reads CSVRPGPGQLSSYEQYF. The CDR3 nucleotides read TGCAGCGTTAGACCCGGTCCGGGACAGCTTAGCTCCTACGAGCAGTACTTC.

The chain combines TRBV7-2 with TRBJ2-1, with 11 bases that match TRBD2. The germline CDR1 and CDR2 sequences are SGHTA and FQGNSA. The CDR3 loop spans 15 amino acids. J was trimmed by 15 bases and V by 1 base; bases with no gene match: 11. This CDR3 is CASSLGTSGSQRSFF. The DNA of the CDR3 is TGTGCCAGCAGCTTAGGGACTAGCGGGTCCCAAAGGTCGTTCTTC.

This clone was counted between two and nine times. The rearrangement links TRBV10-1 to TRBJ1-1, with D tentatively TRBD1 (5 bases). The CDR3 is 16 amino acids. CDR1 is WNHNN and CDR2 is SYGVQD in the germline V gene (reference sequence). V lost 6 bases and J 0 bases, leaving 17 bases between the germline ends. In DNA form, the CDR3 reads TGCGCCAGCAGGGGCCAGGGCCCCTCCATGAACACTGAAGCTTTCTTT. Translation gives CASRGQGPSMNTEAFF.

The chain employs TRBV4-3 and TRBJ2-5; D uncertain. Deletions cut 0 bases from V and 10 bases from J, with 12 bases between. Germline-derived CDR1 and CDR2 are LGHNA and YSLEER. This CDR3 has 13 residues. The DNA for the CDR3 is TGCGCCAGCAGCCAAGAGCACCGAGTCGACCAGTACTTC. It codes for CASSQEHRVDQYF.

CDR3 DNA: TGTGCCAGTATTCAGGGTGGCAATCAGCCCCAGCATTTT. Translating it yields CASIQGGNQPQHF. The chain carries TRBV19 and TRBJ1-5; tentatively, D is TRBD1 (5 bases). Germline V gives CDR1 LNHDA, CDR2 SQIVND (reference sequence). CDR3 length equals 13 residues. Trimming pared 7 bases from V and 2 bases from J, leaving 9 bases between.

The rearrangement joins TRBV6-5 to TRBJ1-1; D perhaps matches TRBD1 (5 bases). V lost 2 bases to trimming and J lost 11 bases, with 15 bases between them. The CDR3 totals 13 residues. Germline lookup yields CDR1 MNHEY and CDR2 SVGAGI. CDR3 in DNA: TGTGCCAGCAGTTACGAAGGGGTCCCCGGCGCTTTCTTT. It specifies CASSYEGVPGAFF.

The V call is TRBV5-1, the J call TRBJ2-2, with 10 bases identical to TRBD1. CDR3 length: 17 amino acids. Looked up from germline, CDR1 is SGHRS and CDR2 is YFSETQ. Trimming took 3 bases from V and 3 from J; bases not matched to a gene: 8. CDR3 nucleotides: TGCGCCAGCAGCTGGCTAACCGGGACAGGGGACACCGGGGAGCTGTTTTTT. It is translated as CASSWLTGTGDTGELFF.

The rearrangement uses TRBV5-1 and TRBJ2-7; the D is unclear. CDR3 length equals 13 residues. Germline V lookup: CDR1 SGHRS, CDR2 YFSETQ. V was clipped by 4 bases and J by 2 bases, with 10 bases between them. CDR3 bases: TGCGCCAGCAGCGCCGGTAAGACCTACGAGCAGTACTTC. This translates into CASSAGKTYEQYF. Full variable domain (missing parts from reference TRBV5-1 and TRBJ2-7): KAGVTQTPRYLIKTRGQQVTLSCSPISGHRSVSWYQQTPGQGLQFLFEYFSETQRNKGNFPGRFSGRQFSNSRSEMNVSTLELGDSALYLCASSAGKTYEQYFGPGTRLTVT.

This chain links TRBV4-2 with TRBJ2-1, with TRBD2 matching 8 bases. J was trimmed by 9 bases and V by 8 bases; bases with no gene match: 18. The length of the CDR3 is 16 residues. CDR1 LGHNA and CDR2 YNFKEQ come from the germline V gene. CDR3 sequence: CASRLEMDTRGGEQFF. The CDR3 DNA follows: TGTGCCAGCCGTCTAGAAATGGACACCCGGGGGGGTGAGCAGTTCTTC.

The chain links TRBV4-1 to TRBJ1-1; the D gene is possibly TRBD1 (5 bases). Germline values: CDR1 MGHRA, CDR2 YSYEKL. V lost 2 bases and J 6 bases, leaving 10 bases between the germline ends. The CDR3 runs to 13 residues. The CDR3 reads CASSQIRGSEAFF. CDR3 nucleotides: TGCGCCAGCAGCCAAATTCGGGGGTCTGAAGCTTTCTTT.

V is TRBV6-5 and J is TRBJ2-7; 10 positions match TRBD2. Germline CDR1 and CDR2: MNHEY and SVGAGI. V lost 8 bases to trimming and J lost 3 bases; unmatched junction nucleotides: 7. CDR3 length: 14 residues. CDR3 region: CASDSSGSSYEQYF. Here the CDR3 DNA reads TGTGCCAGCGACTCTAGCGGGAGCAGCTACGAGCAGTACTTC.

J is TRBJ1-6 and V is TRBV6-6, with a weak D call TRBD1 (5 bases). Germline loops: CDR1 MNHNY, CDR2 SVGAGI (reference sequence). The CDR3 runs to 12 residues. The ends were cut back, 7 bases at V and 11 bases at J, with 12 bases in the middle. The CDR3 protein is CASMARDTPLHF. CDR3 nucleotides: TGTGCCAGCATGGCCAGGGATACACCCCTCCACTTT.

The V call is TRBV18, the J call TRBJ1-5; D remains ambiguous. The CDR3 has 14 residues. V lost 3 bases, J lost 9 bases, and 15 bases lay in between. Germline assignment: CDR1 KGHSH and CDR2 LQKENI. CDR3 coding DNA: TGTGCCAGCTCACCCCCGAATGGTGGAGGGCCCCAGCATTTT. Its protein is CASSPPNGGGPQHF.